A selection of T cell receptor beta chains follows, all from one sample in a study of spatial heterogeneity in lung cancer. TCRdb analysed the 5' RACE reads with MiXCR anew, one entry per CDR3 protein. Here the sample spans about 12,000 distinct CDR3 sequences, over 11% being singletons. The sample in question was PBMCs, obtained at surgery. Every receptor here comes from a female donor with early-stage non-small cell lung cancer. The CDR3 runs from the conserved cysteine through the conserved F or W. D genes are given only for firm matches. Some rows have no size entry. The others give once, few or many, or a class for an expanded clone.

D,V,J,size,CDR3,DNA
NA,TRBV27,TRBJ2-7,NA,CATEQGNEQYF,TGTGCCACCGAACAGGGTAACGAGCAGTACTTC
TRBD2,TRBV7-9,TRBJ2-1,NA,CASSLGIAGGPSYNEQFF,TGTGCCAGCAGCTTAGGAATAGCGGGAGGGCCTTCCTACAATGAGCAGTTCTTC
TRBD2,TRBV7-6,TRBJ2-1,NA,CASSLVLSSGLYNEQFF,TGTGCCAGCAGCTTAGTTCTGTCTAGCGGGCTCTACAATGAGCAGTTCTTC
NA,TRBV5-1,TRBJ1-1,many,CASSLASEAFF,TGCGCCAGCAGCTTGGCAAGTGAAGCTTTCTTT
NA,TRBV29-1,TRBJ2-7,NA,CSVEGQGEAYEQYF,TGCAGCGTTGAAGGGCAGGGCGAAGCCTACGAGCAGTACTTC
TRBD2,TRBV28,TRBJ2-1,medium-sized,CASSSPGGREIEQFF,TGTGCCAGCAGTTCGCCAGGCGGGAGGGAGATTGAGCAGTTCTTC
NA,TRBV12-3/TRBV12-4,TRBJ1-5,many,CASSGLNSNQPQHF,TGTGCCAGCAGCGGACTAAATAGCAATCAGCCCCAGCATTTT
NA,TRBV7-2,TRBJ2-5,many,CASSPPGEAATQYF,TGTGCCAGCAGCCCCCCTGGGGAGGCGGCGACCCAGTACTTC
TRBD1,TRBV29-1,TRBJ2-7,many,CSVGRVGQGGTYEQYF,TGCAGCGTCGGAAGAGTAGGACAGGGGGGGACCTACGAGCAGTACTTC
NA,TRBV7-9,TRBJ1-6,many,CASDQGGGNWNSPLHF,TGTGCCAGCGACCAGGGTGGGGGGAATTGGAATTCACCCCTCCACTTT
TRBD2,TRBV3-1,TRBJ2-5,medium-sized,CASSLSGTRPFETQYF,TGTGCCAGCAGCCTATCCGGGACTAGGCCCTTCGAGACCCAGTACTTC
TRBD2,TRBV5-1,TRBJ2-5,many,CASSSSGMQETQYF,TGCGCCAGCAGCTCGAGCGGGATGCAAGAGACCCAGTACTTC
NA,TRBV12-3/TRBV12-4,TRBJ1-5,many,CASSLGGQLNQPQHF,TGTGCCAGCAGTTTAGGTGGTCAGCTCAATCAGCCCCAGCATTTT
NA,TRBV7-3,TRBJ2-1,many,CASSLGGPGNEQFF,TGTGCCAGCAGCTTAGGGGGGCCTGGCAATGAGCAGTTCTTC
NA,TRBV29-1,TRBJ2-3,NA,CSGKRQSTDTQYF,TGCAGCGGGAAACGACAGAGCACAGATACGCAGTATTTT
NA,TRBV5-1,TRBJ2-1,many,CASSLDPNSYNEQFF,TGCGCCAGCAGCTTGGACCCGAACTCCTACAATGAGCAGTTCTTC
NA,TRBV12-3/TRBV12-4,TRBJ2-1,many,CASSHGTNHNEQFF,TGTGCCAGCAGCCACGGGACGAACCACAATGAGCAGTTCTTC
TRBD2,TRBV28,TRBJ2-3,medium-sized,CAIAAGFTDTQYF,TGTGCCATCGCAGCGGGATTCACAGATACGCAGTATTTT
NA,TRBV12-3/TRBV12-4,TRBJ2-7,NA,CASSFTYEQYF,TGTGCCAGCAGTTTCACCTACGAGCAGTACTTC
TRBD1,TRBV20-1,TRBJ2-7,many,CSASVWDRGGEQYF,TGCAGTGCTAGCGTCTGGGACAGGGGGGGCGAGCAGTACTTC
NA,TRBV5-1,TRBJ2-2,NA,CASSNRPPGSTGELFF,TGCGCCAGCAGCAACCGCCCGCCGGGTTCTACCGGGGAGCTGTTTTTT
TRBD2,TRBV6-5,TRBJ2-7,NA,CASSRTSGGPPYEQYF,TGTGCCAGCAGTAGGACTAGCGGGGGACCACCCTACGAGCAGTACTTC
NA,TRBV19,TRBJ2-2,NA,CASSTGLNTGELFF,TGTGCCAGTAGTACGGGACTGAACACCGGGGAGCTGTTTTTT
NA,TRBV5-1,TRBJ1-1,medium-sized,CASSLGHEGGTEAFF,TGCGCCAGCAGCTTGGGCCACGAGGGGGGCACTGAAGCTTTCTTT
NA,TRBV9,TRBJ2-1,many,CASSVDLSRPASYNEQFF,TGTGCCAGCAGCGTAGATTTATCGCGCCCCGCCTCCTACAATGAGCAGTTCTTC
NA,TRBV29-1,TRBJ1-1,medium-sized,CSVTPGPPNTEAFF,TGCAGCGTTACGCCGGGACCCCCGAACACTGAAGCTTTCTTT
TRBD1,TRBV28,TRBJ2-7,many,CASSLFGTGSSYEQYF,TGTGCCAGCAGTTTATTCGGGACAGGGTCGTCCTACGAGCAGTACTTC